This T cell receptor (beta chain) comes out of a study of blood T cell repertoires in COVID-19. Germline lookup yields CDR1 SGHAT and CDR2 FQNNGV. V shed 5 bases and J 3 bases; nucleotides not matched to a gene: 11. This CDR3 has 17 residues. Seattle's enrolled individuals joined amid active infection and were then monitored longitudinally. Only in-frame clones appear in the TCRdb table, and some are missing; sequencing was by immunoSEQ multiplex PCR. The table has a few hundred thousand clones, about 83% seen once. Sequencing was done on a sample of peripheral blood. The chain carries TRBV11-2 and TRBJ1-2; 11 nucleotides agree with TRBD1. The clonotype was recovered from a woman aged 25 to 39 with COVID-19, enrolled during active disease. CDR3 protein: CASSEDRGRKGYYGYTF. CDR3 nucleotides: TGTGCCAGCAGCGAGGACAGGGGGCGAAAAGGTTACTATGGCTACACCTTC.